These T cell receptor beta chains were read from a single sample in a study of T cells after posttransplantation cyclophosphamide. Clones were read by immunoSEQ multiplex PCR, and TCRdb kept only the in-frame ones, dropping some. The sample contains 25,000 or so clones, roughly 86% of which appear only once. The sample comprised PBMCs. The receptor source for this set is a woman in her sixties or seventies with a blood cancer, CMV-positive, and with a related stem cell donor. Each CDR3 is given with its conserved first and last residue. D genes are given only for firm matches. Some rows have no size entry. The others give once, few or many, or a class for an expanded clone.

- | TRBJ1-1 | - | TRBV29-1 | TGCAGCTTCCTACAGGGAGGGCACACTGAAGCTTTCTTT | CSFLQGGHTEAFF
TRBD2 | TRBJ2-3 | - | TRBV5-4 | TGTGCCAGCGGCCTGCGACTAGCGGGATCTGATACGCAGTATTTT | CASGLRLAGSDTQYF
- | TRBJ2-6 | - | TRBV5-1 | TGCGCCAGCAGCTTGGACAGGGAGAGCTCTGGGGCCAACGTCCTGACTTTC | CASSLDRESSGANVLTF
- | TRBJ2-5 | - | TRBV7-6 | TGTGCCAGCACCAATCTAGGGAGGCGGGAGACCCAGTACTTC | CASTNLGRRETQYF
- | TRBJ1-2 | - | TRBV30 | TGTGCCTGGAGTACCGACCACAGGGATGCTAACTATGGCTACACCTTC | CAWSTDHRDANYGYTF
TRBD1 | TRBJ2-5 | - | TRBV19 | TGTGCCAGCAGCCCGGGACAGGGGGCAATACTGACTCGAGAGACCCAGTACTTC | CASSPGQGAILTRETQYF
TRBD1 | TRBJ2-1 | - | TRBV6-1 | TGTGCCAGCAGAACAGGGGGCCCCTACAATGAGCAGTTCTTC | CASRTGGPYNEQFF
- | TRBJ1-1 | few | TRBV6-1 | TGTGCCAGCAGCCCTGTAGGGGTGACTGAAGCTTTCTTT | CASSPVGVTEAFF
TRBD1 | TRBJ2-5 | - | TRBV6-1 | TGTGCCAGCAGACAGGGGGCGGATGAGACCCAGTACTTC | CASRQGADETQYF
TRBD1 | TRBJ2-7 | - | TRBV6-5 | TGTGCCAGCAGTCGCACAGGGGCCTACGAGCAGTACTTC | CASSRTGAYEQYF
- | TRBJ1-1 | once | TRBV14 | TGTGCCAGCAGCCAATACACAGAAGCTTTCTTT | CASSQYTEAFF
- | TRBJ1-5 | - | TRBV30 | TGTGCCTGGAGTGCAGGGGACCTTAGCAATCAGCCCCAGCATTTT | CAWSAGDLSNQPQHF
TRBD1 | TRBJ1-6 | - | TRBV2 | TGTGCCAGCTCTACAGGGGTCTCCTATAATTCACCCCTCCACTTT | CASSTGVSYNSPLHF
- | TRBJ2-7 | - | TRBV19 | TGTGCCAGTAGTCAAAATTCTGGCCTCTACGAGCAGTACTTC | CASSQNSGLYEQYF